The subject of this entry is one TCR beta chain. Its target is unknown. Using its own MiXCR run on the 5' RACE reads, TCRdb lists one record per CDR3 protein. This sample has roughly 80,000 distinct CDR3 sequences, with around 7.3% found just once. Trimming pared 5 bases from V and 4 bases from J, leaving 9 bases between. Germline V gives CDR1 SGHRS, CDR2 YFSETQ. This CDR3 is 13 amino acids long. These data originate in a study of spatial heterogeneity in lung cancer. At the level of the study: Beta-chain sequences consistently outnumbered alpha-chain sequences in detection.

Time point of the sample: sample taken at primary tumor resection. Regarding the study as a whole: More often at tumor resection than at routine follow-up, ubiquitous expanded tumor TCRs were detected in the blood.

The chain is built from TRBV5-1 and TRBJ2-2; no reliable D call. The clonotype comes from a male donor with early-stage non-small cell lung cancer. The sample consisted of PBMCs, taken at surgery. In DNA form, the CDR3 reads TGCGCCAGCAGACCAGAAACCACCGGGGAGCTGTTTTTT. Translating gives CASRPETTGELFF.